One sample yielded the 18 T cell receptor beta chains listed below, sequenced in a study of blood T cell repertoires in COVID-19. Data came from immunoSEQ multiplex PCR; TCRdb stores just in-frame clones and leaves some out. Here the sample spans 310,000 or so clones, more than 70% being singletons. Sequenced sample: peripheral blood. These receptors came from a man aged 18-30 years who had recovered from COVID-19.

The chain recombines TRBV3-1 (or the pseudogene TRBV3-2) with TRBJ2-5; no definite D call. Trimming took 4 bases from V and 7 from J, leaving 19 bases between them. The length of the CDR3 is 15 residues. CDR1 and CDR2 (germline): LGHDT, YNNKEL (reference sequence). The CDR3 DNA follows: TGTGCCAGCAGCCGCCCAGACGTCTCGCGCGGGACCCAGTACTTC. Its translation: CASSRPDVSRGTQYF.

The V call is TRBV30, the J call TRBJ1-6, with TRBD1 matching 8 bases. Germline-derived CDR1 and CDR2 are GTSNPN and SVGIG (reference sequence). V was pared by 3 bases and J by 0 bases, with 16 bases of the junction left unmatched. This CDR3 spans 20 amino acids. The CDR3 sequence is CAWRSDRGLSSSSYNSPLHF. CDR3 sequence (DNA): TGTGCCTGGAGATCAGACAGGGGCCTGTCCTCGAGCTCCTATAATTCACCCCTCCACTTT. The variable domain in full, with the rest retrieved from reference TRBV30 and TRBJ1-6, is SQTIHQWPATLVQPVGSPLSLECTVEGTSNPNLYWYRQAAGRGLQLLFYSVGIGQISSEVPQNLSASRPQDRQFILSSKKLLLSDSGFYLCAWRSDRGLSSSSYNSPLHFGNGTRLTVT.

Regarding this clone: One end of the junction does not line up with germline, which may come from a read error. The chain is built from TRBV23-1 and TRBJ2-5; D remains ambiguous. TRBV23-1 is labeled an ORF, and its function is uncertain. The CDR3 runs to 13 residues. CDR3 sequence reads: CASSQSWLPGWHF. DNA of the CDR3: TGCGCCAGCAGTCAATCGTGGCTCCCCGGGTGGCACTTC.

V gene TRBV12-3 or TRBV12-4 combines with J gene TRBJ1-5; D is perhaps TRBD1 (6 bases). Trimming shortened V by 6 bases and J by 7 bases, and 10 bases separated the two germline ends. There are 12 residues in the CDR3. The CDR3, as DNA: TGTGCCAGCAGACAGGGTCCCCAGCCCCAGCATTTT. This sequence encodes CASRQGPQPQHF.

The chain's CDR3 is CASRGQEDNEQFF. CDR3 nucleotides: TGCGCCAGCAGGGGACAGGAGGACAATGAGCAGTTCTTC. V usage is TRBV5-1 and J usage is TRBJ2-1; 8 bases map to TRBD1. Losses at the gene ends were 5 bases for V and 5 bases for J; bases not matched to a gene: 3. The CDR3 contains 13 residues. Germline lookup yields CDR1 SGHRS and CDR2 YFSETQ.

The V gene is TRBV6-5, the J gene TRBJ2-3, with D perhaps TRBD1 (6 bases). The CDR3 is made up of 14 amino acids. Germline lookup yields CDR1 MNHEY and CDR2 SVGAGI. V was trimmed by 7 bases and J by 3 bases, leaving 14 bases between them. CDR3 DNA sequence: TGTGCCAGCAAACAGGACAGTATGACAGATACGCAGTATTTT. Encoded protein: CASKQDSMTDTQYF.

The V gene is TRBV7-2, the J gene TRBJ1-5, with a possible D match to TRBD1 (5 bases). Trimming cost V 2 bases and J 1 base, with 12 bases left between them. Per the germline V gene, CDR1 is SGHTA and CDR2 is FQGNSA. This CDR3 comprises 16 residues. As DNA, the CDR3 is TGTGCCAGCAGCTTATGGGGAGGGGCAAGCAATCAGCCCCAGCATTTT. This codes for CASSLWGGASNQPQHF.

The genes are TRBV5-1 and TRBJ1-4; D is ambiguous. The CDR3 sequence is 17 residues long. Germline V gives CDR1 SGHRS, CDR2 YFSETQ. Between the trimmed V and J ends, which lost 1 base and 4 bases, there was a span of 17 bases. In DNA, the CDR3 is TGCGCCAGCAGCTTGTATGGCCAGGACGCGGGTAATGAAAAACTGTTTTTT. Its protein product is CASSLYGQDAGNEKLFF.

V usage is TRBV19 and J usage is TRBJ2-7; TRBD1 agrees at 9 bases. Germline V gives CDR1 LNHDA, CDR2 SQIVND (reference sequence). The ends lost 7 bases at V and 3 bases at J; junction bases unmatched: 4. The length of the CDR3 is 13 residues. The CDR3 here is CASMGQGGYEQYF. CDR3 in DNA: TGTGCCAGTATGGGACAGGGAGGCTACGAGCAGTACTTC.

The genes are TRBV7-7 and TRBJ2-3, with D possibly being TRBD2 (5 bases). The germline V and J ends were trimmed by 5 bases and 4 bases, with 16 bases remaining between them. The CDR3 extends over 15 amino acids. The germline CDR1 and CDR2 sequences are SSHAT and FNYEAQ (reference sequence). CDR3 bases: TGTGCCAGCAGCGTCCGGCCCTCTAGCTCAGATACGCAGTATTTT. This translates into CASSVRPSSSDTQYF.

This chain joins TRBV29-1 and TRBJ2-5; 9 bases line up with TRBD1. CDR1 SQVTM and CDR2 ANQGSEA come from the germline V gene. After removal of 7 bases from V and 7 bases from J, the junction contained 13 bases not matched to a gene. CDR3 length equals 14 residues. CDR3 DNA sequence: TGCAGCGGGCACACAGGGGGCGGCCCCGGGACCCAGTACTTC. Its protein is CSGHTGGGPGTQYF.

This chain joins TRBV6-5 and TRBJ2-7; TRBD2 might be the D (6 bases). Germline V lookup: CDR1 MNHEY, CDR2 SVGAGI. V was pared by 0 bases and J by 1 base, with 10 bases between. The CDR3 is made up of 15 amino acids. CDR3 bases: TGTGCCAGCAGTTACTCGGTGGGGAGGTCCTACGAGCAGTACTTC. Its protein product is CASSYSVGRSYEQYF.

This clone was found once. The same CDR3 arises from other DNA sequences in this sample as well. J is TRBJ2-5 and V is TRBV30; D ambiguous. Germline CDR1 and CDR2: GTSNPN and SVGIG (reference sequence). With 3 bases removed from V and 5 bases from J, the gap between germline ends came to 4 bases. The CDR3 length is 10 residues. The DNA for the CDR3 is TGTGCCTGGAGGCGGGAGACCCAGTACTTC. Translation: CAWRRETQYF.

V gene TRBV19 combines with J gene TRBJ2-7; a possible D gene is TRBD1 (5 bases). The CDR3 covers 13 residues. Deletions cut 3 bases from V and 3 bases from J, with 9 bases between. CDR1 and CDR2 from the germline V gene are LNHDA and SQIVND (reference sequence). The CDR3 loop is CASSMGRYYEQYF. In nucleotides, the CDR3 is TGTGCCAGTAGTATGGGGCGGTACTACGAGCAGTACTTC. The full variable domain, in which reference TRBV19 and TRBJ2-7 provide the parts outside the CDR3, is DGGITQSPKYLFRKEGQNVTLSCEQNLNHDAMYWYRQDPGQGLRLIYYSQIVNDFQKGDIAEGYSVSREKKESFPLTVTSAQKNPTAFYLCASSMGRYYEQYFGPGTRLTVT.

J is TRBJ2-7 and V is TRBV12-5; D is possibly TRBD2 (7 bases). The CDR3 is 14 residues long. Trimming cost V 6 bases and J 5 bases, with 17 bases left between them. CDR1 LGHNT and CDR2 FRNRAP come from the germline V gene. Written as DNA, the CDR3 is TGTGCTAGTGGGCCGAGGGGGGGCTACGACGAGCAGTACTTC. This codes for CASGPRGGYDEQYF.

The chain couples TRBV2 to TRBJ2-7; 10 bases are shared with TRBD2. The CDR3 has 13 amino acids. J gave up 12 bases and V 7 bases, and 12 bases lay outside the gene matches. Germline V lookup: CDR1 SNHLY, CDR2 FYNNEI. CDR3 sequence (DNA): TGTGCCAGCACTCACGAGCGGGAGGGCCCCCGGTACTTC. Translating gives CASTHEREGPRYF.

This rearrangement joins TRBV11-1 to TRBJ1-6, with 7 bases aligning to TRBD1. Germline CDR1 SGHAT, CDR2 FQDESV (reference sequence). This CDR3 is built from 15 residues. The J segment lost 7 bases and the V segment lost 1 base, leaving 4 bases of the junction unmatched. CDR3 DNA sequence: TGTGCCAGCAGCTTAGGTGACAGGGAAAATTCACCCCTCCACTTT. This gives the protein CASSLGDRENSPLHF.

The V call is TRBV7-6, the J call TRBJ2-5; D may be TRBD2 (6 bases). Germline V CDR1 and CDR2: SGHVS, FNYEAQ. Trimming pared 1 base from V and 4 bases from J, leaving 10 bases between. The CDR3 is made up of 14 amino acids. CDR3 nucleotides: TGTGCCAGCAGCTTAGGATCCGGGAGAGAGACCCAGTACTTC. Its translation is CASSLGSGRETQYF.